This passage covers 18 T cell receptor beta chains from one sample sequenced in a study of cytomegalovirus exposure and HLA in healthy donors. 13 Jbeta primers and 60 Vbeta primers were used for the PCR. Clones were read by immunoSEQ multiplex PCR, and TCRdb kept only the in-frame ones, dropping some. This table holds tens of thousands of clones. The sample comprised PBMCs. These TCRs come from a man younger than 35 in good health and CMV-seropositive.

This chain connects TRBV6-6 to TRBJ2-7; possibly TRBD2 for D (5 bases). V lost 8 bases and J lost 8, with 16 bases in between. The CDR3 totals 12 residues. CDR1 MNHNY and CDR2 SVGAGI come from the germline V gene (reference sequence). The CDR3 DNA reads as TGTGCCAGCGGGCAGCGGAATTCAAAGCAGTACTTC. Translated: CASGQRNSKQYF.

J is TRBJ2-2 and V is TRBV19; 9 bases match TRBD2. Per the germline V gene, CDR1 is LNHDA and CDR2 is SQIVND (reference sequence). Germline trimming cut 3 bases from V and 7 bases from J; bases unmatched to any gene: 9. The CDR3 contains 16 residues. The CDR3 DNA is TGTGCCAGTAGTATTTCTAGCGGGAATATGGGCGGGGAGCTGTTTTTT. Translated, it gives CASSISSGNMGGELFF. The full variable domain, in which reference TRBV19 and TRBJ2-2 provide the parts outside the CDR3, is DGGITQSPKYLFRKEGQNVTLSCEQNLNHDAMYWYRQDPGQGLRLIYYSQIVNDFQKGDIAEGYSVSREKKESFPLTVTSAQKNPTAFYLCASSISSGNMGGELFFGEGSRLTVL.

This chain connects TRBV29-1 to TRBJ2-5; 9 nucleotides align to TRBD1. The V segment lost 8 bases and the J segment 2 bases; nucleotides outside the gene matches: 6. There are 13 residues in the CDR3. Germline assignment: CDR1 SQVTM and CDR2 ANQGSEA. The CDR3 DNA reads TGCAGCTCGCGGGACAGGGTGCAAGAGACCCAGTACTTC. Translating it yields CSSRDRVQETQYF.

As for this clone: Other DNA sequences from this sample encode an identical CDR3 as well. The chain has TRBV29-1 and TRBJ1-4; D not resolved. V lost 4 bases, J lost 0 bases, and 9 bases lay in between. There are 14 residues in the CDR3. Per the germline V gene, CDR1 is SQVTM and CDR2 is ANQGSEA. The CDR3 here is CSVVPDTTNEKLFF. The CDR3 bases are TGCAGCGTTGTACCCGACACAACTAATGAAAAACTGTTTTTT.

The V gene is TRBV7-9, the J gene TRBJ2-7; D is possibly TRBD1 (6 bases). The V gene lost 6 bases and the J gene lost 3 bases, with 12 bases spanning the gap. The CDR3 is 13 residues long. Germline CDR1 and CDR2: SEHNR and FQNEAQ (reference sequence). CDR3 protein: CASRGPGVYEQYF. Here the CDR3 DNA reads TGTGCCAGCAGAGGTCCAGGGGTCTACGAGCAGTACTTC.

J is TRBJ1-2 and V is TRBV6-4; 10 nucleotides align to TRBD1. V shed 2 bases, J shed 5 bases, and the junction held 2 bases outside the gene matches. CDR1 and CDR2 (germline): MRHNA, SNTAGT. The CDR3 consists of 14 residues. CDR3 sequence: CASSDRTGGYGYTF. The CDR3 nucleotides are TGTGCCAGCAGTGACAGGACAGGGGGTTATGGCTACACCTTC.

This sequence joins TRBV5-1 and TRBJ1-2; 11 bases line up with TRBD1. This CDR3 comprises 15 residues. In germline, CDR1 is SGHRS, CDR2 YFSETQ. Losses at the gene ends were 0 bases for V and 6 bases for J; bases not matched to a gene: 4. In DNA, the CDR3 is TGCGCCAGCAGCTTGGCGGACAGGGGGCTTGATGGCTACACCTTC. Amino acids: CASSLADRGLDGYTF.

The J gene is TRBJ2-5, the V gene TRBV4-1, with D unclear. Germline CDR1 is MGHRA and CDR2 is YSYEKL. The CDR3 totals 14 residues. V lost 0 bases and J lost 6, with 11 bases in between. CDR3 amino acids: CASSQDVQLKTQYF. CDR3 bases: TGCGCCAGCAGCCAAGACGTACAGCTGAAGACCCAGTACTTC.

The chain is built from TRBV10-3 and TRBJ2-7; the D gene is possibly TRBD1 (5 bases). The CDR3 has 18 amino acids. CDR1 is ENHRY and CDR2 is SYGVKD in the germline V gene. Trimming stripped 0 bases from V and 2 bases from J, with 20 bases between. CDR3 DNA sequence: TGTGCCATCAGTGAGTCGATTAGTAGACAGAGAGTGGCCTACGAGCAGTACTTC. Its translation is CAISESISRQRVAYEQYF.

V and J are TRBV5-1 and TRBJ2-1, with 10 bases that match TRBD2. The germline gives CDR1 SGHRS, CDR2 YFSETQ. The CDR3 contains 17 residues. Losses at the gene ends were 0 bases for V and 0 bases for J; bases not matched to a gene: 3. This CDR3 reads CASSLGSGGISYNEQFF. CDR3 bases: TGCGCCAGCAGCTTGGGTAGCGGGGGGATCTCCTACAATGAGCAGTTCTTC.

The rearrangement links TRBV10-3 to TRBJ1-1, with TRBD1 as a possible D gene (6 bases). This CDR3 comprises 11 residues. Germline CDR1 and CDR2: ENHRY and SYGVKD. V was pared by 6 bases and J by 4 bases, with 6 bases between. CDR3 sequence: CAIRTGTEAFF. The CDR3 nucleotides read TGTGCCATCAGGACAGGCACTGAAGCTTTCTTT.

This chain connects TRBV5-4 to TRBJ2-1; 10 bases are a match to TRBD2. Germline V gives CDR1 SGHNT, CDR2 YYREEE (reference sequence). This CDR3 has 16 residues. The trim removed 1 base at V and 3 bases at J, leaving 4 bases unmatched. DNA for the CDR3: TGTGCCAGCAGCTTGTCACCTAGCGGGGGCTACAATGAGCAGTTCTTC. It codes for CASSLSPSGGYNEQFF.

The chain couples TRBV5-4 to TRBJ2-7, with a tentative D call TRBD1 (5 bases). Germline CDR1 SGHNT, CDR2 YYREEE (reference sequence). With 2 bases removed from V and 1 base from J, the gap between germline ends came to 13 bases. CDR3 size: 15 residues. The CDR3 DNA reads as TGTGCCAGCAGCTTCGTAGGTGGGGCGTCCTACGAGCAGTACTTC. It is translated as CASSFVGGASYEQYF.

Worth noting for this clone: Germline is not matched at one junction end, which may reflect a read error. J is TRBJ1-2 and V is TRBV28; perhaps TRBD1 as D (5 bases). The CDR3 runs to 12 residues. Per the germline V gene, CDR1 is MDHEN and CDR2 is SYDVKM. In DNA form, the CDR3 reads TGTGCCAGCAGTTCGGCAGGGCCTCATCCTTCCTTC. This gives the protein CASSSAGPHPSF.

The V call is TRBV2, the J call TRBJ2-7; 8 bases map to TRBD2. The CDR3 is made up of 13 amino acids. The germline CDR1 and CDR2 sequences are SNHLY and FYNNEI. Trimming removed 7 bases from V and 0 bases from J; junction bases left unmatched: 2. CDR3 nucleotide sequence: TGTGCCAGCAAAAGCGGGAGCTCCTACGAGCAGTACTTC. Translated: CASKSGSSYEQYF.

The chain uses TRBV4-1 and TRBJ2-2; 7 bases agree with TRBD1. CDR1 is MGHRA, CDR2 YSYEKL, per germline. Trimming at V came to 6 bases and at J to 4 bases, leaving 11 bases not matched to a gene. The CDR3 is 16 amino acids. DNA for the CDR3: TGCGCCAGCAGAACAACTCAGGGGGTCAGCACCGGGGAGCTGTTTTTT. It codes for CASRTTQGVSTGELFF.

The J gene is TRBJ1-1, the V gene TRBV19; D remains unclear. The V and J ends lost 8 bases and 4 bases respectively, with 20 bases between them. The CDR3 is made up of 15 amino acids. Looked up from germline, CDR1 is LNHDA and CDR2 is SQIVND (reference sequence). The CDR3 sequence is CASRTGKSFLTEAFF. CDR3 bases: TGTGCCAGTCGGACGGGAAAAAGCTTTCTCACTGAAGCTTTCTTT.

CDR3 sequence reads: CASSLVPRSYEQYF. As DNA, the CDR3 is TGTGCCAGCAGCTTAGTCCCTCGCTCCTACGAGCAGTACTTC. The V call is TRBV7-9, the J call TRBJ2-7; D gene unclear. The ends were cut back, 1 base at V and 0 bases at J, with 7 bases in the middle. The CDR3 sequence is 14 residues long. From germline, CDR1 is SEHNR and CDR2 FQNEAQ (reference sequence).